These T cell receptor beta chains were read from a single sample in a study of CD4 and CD8 cells across lung adenocarcinoma regions. TCRdb independently ran MiXCR on the PCR reads; one entry per CDR3 protein. Of around 25,000 distinct CDR3 sequences listed, 40% to 65% are singletons. Source material: CD4+ T cells from the center of a lung tumor. These receptors were obtained from a male donor with lung adenocarcinoma. The CD4 and CD8 labels of this study may be unreliable. Both conserved end residues are part of each CDR3.

>TRBV6-5|TRBJ1-4
CATTGLYNEKLFF
>TRBV29-1|TRBJ2-1
CSVEDWRVQFF
>TRBV10-3|TRBJ2-3
CAGGLGGLDQDTQFF
>TRBV6-4|TRBJ2-4
CASSDSTGGYNEQYF
>TRBV19|TRBJ1-4
CASLGQGLYATNEKLFF
>TRBV6-1|TRBJ2-3
CAGTGLCPTDTQYF
>TRBV7-2|NA
CASSPRVAGGREQYF
>TRBV7-2|TRBJ1-6
CASSRLQGTSPLHF
>TRBV6-1|TRBJ2-1
CASSQGVAGGPDEQFF
>TRBV28|TRBJ1-4
CASKGGNEKLFF
>TRBV6-5|TRBJ2-5
CASRRTGSQYF
>TRBV10-2|TRBJ2-4
CASRTGTAGTSGRADIQYF
>TRBV27|NA
CASSLSAGQAVGAGELFF
>TRBV6-1|TRBJ2-2
CASSLAVNTGELFF
>TRBV6-1|TRBJ2-7
CAVIGPGSYEQYF
>TRBV6-5|TRBJ1-4
CASRVGGGDEKLFF
>TRBV6-1|TRBJ2-1
CASSEFGGMGDEQFF
>TRBV5-3|TRBJ2-7
CARSQQGDEQYF
>TRBV11-3|TRBJ2-5
CASSIVGDYYEQCF
>TRBV10-1|TRBJ2-3
CASSDGGSSFGTETQYF
>TRBV27|TRBJ2-5
CASSPGRGASGQETQYF
>TRBV6-1|TRBJ2-2
CASSERRGNTGELFF
>TRBV10-3|TRBJ2-5
CAGLGGGDQDTQYF
>TRBV6-1|NA
CASSGHSGRGVTDTQYF
>TRBV5-1|TRBJ2-1
CASSLIVARASYNEQFF
>TRBV6-1|NA
CASSAWGRDKETQYF
>TRBV6-1|TRBJ2-3
CASRGDRWDTQYF
>TRBV6-2/TRBV6-3|NA
CASSRTSGIYNMQYF
>TRBV6-5|NA
CASSYSIGLAGGEQFF
>TRBV12-3/TRBV12-4|TRBJ1-4
CASKVSTNEKLFF
>TRBV18|TRBJ1-2
CASSPPFGTSLIYGYTF
>TRBV6-1|TRBJ2-3
CAGSGRGSTETQYF
>TRBV10-1|TRBJ2-7
CASSAGRVGNEQYF
>TRBV28|TRBJ1-2
CASSLWRGGAGYTF
>TRBV7-2|TRBJ2-3
CASSLAGHFGRSSTDTQYF
>TRBV4-1|TRBJ2-7
CASSQVARVQGNEQYF
>TRBV10-2|TRBJ2-1
CASSERTIGDEQFF
>TRBV6-1|NA
CASRTGINEQYF
>TRBV5-1|TRBJ2-3
CARGVCTDTQFF
>TRBV10-2|TRBJ2-7
CASSEGRGRPGANEQSF
>TRBV6-4|TRBJ2-2
CASRGLAGGQNTGELFF
>TRBV27|TRBJ2-3
CASGRLGGRDKETQYF
>TRBV6-1|TRBJ2-3
CARSLQSVSTGTQYF
>TRBV6-1|TRBJ1-6
CASSEGGHLSGEQHF
>TRBV6-1|TRBJ2-1
CASSQRGKNQGSSYNEQFF
>TRBV27|NA
CASRNRGDIQFF
>TRBV27|TRBJ2-5
CASSRLRGRAQDTQYF
>TRBV10-3|NA
CAISGTSYEQYF
>TRBV6-1|NA
CASSEAGAGETQYF
>TRBV5-4|TRBJ2-5
CASSLGWSGSVKTQYF
>TRBV7-6|TRBJ2-1
CASSLLSGLGNEQFF
>TRBV6-1|TRBJ2-3
CASSERGGTDIQYF
>TRBV6-1|TRBJ2-3
CASSPLGGTDTQYF
>TRBV10-2|TRBJ1-4
CASRGDEKLFF
>TRBV12-3/TRBV12-4|TRBJ2-3
CASSPGGGDTQYF
>TRBV6-1|NA
CASSRLAGGGETQYF
>TRBV25-1|TRBJ2-4
CARGQRGKDTQYF
>TRBV4-1|TRBJ2-3
CASSPGQGPSTDTQYF
>TRBV6-1|NA
CARRLQAVIPGEQYF